The 32 T cell receptor beta chains below come from one sample, sequenced in a study of beta chain features in type 1 diabetes. Expressed TCRB transcripts were sequenced after all isolated RNA was converted to cDNA. Assay used: immunoSEQ multiplex PCR; TCRdb lists only in-frame clones, some missing. Of a few hundred thousand clones listed, roughly 16% are singletons. Sequencing was performed on naive CD4+ T cells from blood. The receptors were sampled from a woman under 30 in good health.

This clone was detected a few times. The rearrangement uses TRBV25-1 and TRBJ2-7, with D uncertain. The CDR3 covers 14 residues. Trimming removed 1 base at V and 5 bases at J, with 12 bases between. CDR1 is MGHDK, CDR2 SYGVNS, per germline. CDR3 DNA: TGTGCCAGCAGTGAATCCCCCACGGTGAACGAGCAGTACTTC. Translating it yields CASSESPTVNEQYF.

This clone was recorded a few times. J is TRBJ2-7 and V is TRBV6-6; 9 nucleotides align to TRBD2. The germline gives CDR1 MNHNY, CDR2 SVGAGI (reference sequence). V was pared by 0 bases and J by 7 bases, with 10 bases of the junction left unmatched. The CDR3 is 16 amino acids. The CDR3 here is CASSYSSGGNGREQYF. The CDR3 DNA follows: TGTGCCAGCAGTTACTCGAGCGGGGGGAACGGGCGGGAGCAGTACTTC.

The rearrangement uses TRBV19 and TRBJ1-2; possibly TRBD1 for D (6 bases). The CDR3 is 16 amino acids. V gave up 5 bases and J gave up 3 bases, with 19 bases separating them. CDR1 is LNHDA and CDR2 is SQIVND in the germline V gene (reference sequence). CDR3 sequence reads: CASSGPSPGVDYGYTF. The CDR3 coding sequence is TGTGCCAGTAGTGGGCCGTCCCCAGGGGTTGACTATGGCTACACCTTC.

This clone was counted between two and nine times. This chain connects TRBV30 to TRBJ1-5; 8 bases agree with TRBD1. The CDR3 runs 13 residues. Germline V gene lookup returns CDR1 GTSNPN and CDR2 SVGIG (reference sequence). V was clipped by 2 bases and J by 10 bases; unmatched bases: 7. CDR3 sequence: CAWSPQGGDPQHF. CDR3 DNA sequence: TGTGCCTGGAGTCCACAGGGGGGGGATCCCCAGCATTTT.

The chain carries TRBV30 and TRBJ1-4, with TRBD1 matching 10 bases. Germline CDR1 and CDR2: GTSNPN and SVGIG (reference sequence). J was trimmed by 3 bases and V by 1 base; bases with no gene match: 5. This CDR3 contains 16 residues. CDR3 protein: CAWSGTGGVANEKLFF. CDR3 DNA: TGTGCCTGGAGTGGGACAGGGGGAGTAGCTAATGAAAAACTGTTTTTT.

The chain joins TRBV30 to TRBJ2-2; no firm D call. Trimming left V 3 bases short and J 4 bases short, with 9 bases between. The CDR3 is made up of 13 amino acids. CDR1 is GTSNPN and CDR2 is SVGIG in the germline V gene (reference sequence). The CDR3 sequence: CAWRPQATGELFF. The DNA of the CDR3 is TGTGCCTGGAGGCCCCAGGCCACCGGGGAGCTGTTTTTT.

This clone was found a few times. V gene TRBV7-3 combines with J gene TRBJ2-1, with 7 bases fitting TRBD2. This CDR3 is built from 14 residues. The trim removed 5 bases at V and 8 bases at J, leaving 9 bases unmatched. CDR1 and CDR2 (germline): SGHTA, FQGTGA. The CDR3 reads CASSPPGGSYEQFF. DNA for the CDR3: TGTGCCAGCAGCCCCCCGGGGGGTAGTTATGAGCAGTTCTTC.

This chain connects TRBV28 to TRBJ1-2, with unresolved D. The CDR3 sequence is 12 residues long. Germline V gene data show CDR1 as MDHEN and CDR2 as SYDVKM. V shed 5 bases and J shed 2 bases, with 6 bases lying between them. CDR3 residues: CASSQNNYGYTF. CDR3 nucleotide sequence: TGTGCCAGCAGTCAGAACAACTATGGCTACACCTTC.

This clone was counted a few times. The chain carries TRBV30 and TRBJ1-2; maybe TRBD1 (5 bases). This CDR3 has 14 residues. Per the germline V gene, CDR1 is GTSNPN and CDR2 is SVGIG (reference sequence). Deletions cut 2 bases from V and 0 bases from J, with 10 bases between. This CDR3 reads CAWSRRDPNYGYTF. For the CDR3, the DNA is TGTGCCTGGAGTAGGAGGGACCCTAACTATGGCTACACCTTC. The complete variable domain, with remaining parts taken from reference TRBV30 and TRBJ1-2, reads SQTIHQWPATLVQPVGSPLSLECTVEGTSNPNLYWYRQAAGRGLQLLFYSVGIGQISSEVPQNLSASRPQDRQFILSSKKLLLSDSGFYLCAWSRRDPNYGYTFGSGTRLTVV.

This clone was found a few times. This chain uses TRBV6-4 with TRBJ1-1, with 7 bases fitting TRBD1. The CDR3 sequence is 13 residues long. Germline V lookup: CDR1 MRHNA, CDR2 SNTAGT. Unmatched junction bases numbered 8, after V lost 2 bases and J lost 11 bases. As DNA, the CDR3 is TGTGCCAGCAGTGACCCCAACAGGGGTAAGGCTTTCTTT. Amino acid sequence: CASSDPNRGKAFF.

The chain couples TRBV2 to TRBJ1-2; no clear D. Germline V CDR1 and CDR2: SNHLY, FYNNEI. V was pared by 8 bases and J by 8 bases, with 15 bases between. The CDR3 is made up of 12 amino acids. CDR3 loop: CASQKFREGYTF. CDR3 in DNA: TGTGCCAGCCAAAAGTTTAGGGAGGGCTACACCTTC. Full variable domain (remainder filled in from reference TRBV2 and TRBJ1-2): EPEVTQTPSHQVTQMGQEVILRCVPISNHLYFYWYRQILGQKVEFLVSFYNNEISEKSEIFDDQFSVERPDGSNFTLKIRSTKLEDSAMYFCASQKFREGYTFGSGTRLTVV.

This clone has more than one count but fewer than ten. The chain uses TRBV15 and TRBJ2-4; possible D gene TRBD1, 6 bases. The CDR3 sequence is 14 residues long. Germline CDR1 LNHNV, CDR2 YYDKDF (reference sequence). The germline V and J ends were trimmed by 0 bases and 7 bases, with 10 bases remaining between them. CDR3 sequence (DNA): TGTGCCACCAGCAGAGATGCAGGGGATAACATTCAGTACTTC. It yields the protein CATSRDAGDNIQYF.

This clone was observed a few times. The CDR3 DNA reads TGTGCCAGCGGTCGGCTAGCGGGAGCGTGGAGCATTCAGTACTTC. Amino acids: CASGRLAGAWSIQYF. The chain recombines TRBV27 with TRBJ2-4, with TRBD2 matching 10 bases. Per the germline V gene, CDR1 is MNHEY and CDR2 is SMNVEV (reference sequence). Unmatched junction bases numbered 13, after V lost 8 bases and J lost 9 bases. CDR3 length equals 15 residues.

The table lists this clone with a few counts. The V and J genes are TRBV9 and TRBJ2-5; possible D gene TRBD1, 6 bases. The CDR3 totals 18 residues. CDR1 SGDLS and CDR2 YYNGEE come from the germline V gene. The V end lost 0 bases, the J end lost 3 bases, and 21 bases lay between the germline ends. The CDR3 DNA sequence: TGTGCCAGCAGCGTAGGGAAGAGGGCAGGGGCCCAAGAAGAGACCCAGTACTTC. It specifies CASSVGKRAGAQEETQYF. Complete variable domain (other parts from reference TRBV9 and TRBJ2-5): DSGVTQTPKHLITATGQRVTLRCSPRSGDLSVYWYQQSLDQGLQFLIQYYNGEERAKGNILERFSAQQFPDLHSELNLSSLELGDSALYFCASSVGKRAGAQEETQYFGPGTRLLVL.

The gene calls are TRBV2 and TRBJ1-2, with TRBD1 matching 7 bases. The junction had 9 bases not matched to a gene; V was cut back by 2 bases and J by 6 bases. CDR3 size: 15 residues. Germline assignment: CDR1 SNHLY and CDR2 FYNNEI. CDR3 sequence (DNA): TGTGCCAGCAGTGAATACAGGGGCGAGGTTGATGGCTACACCTTC. Protein sequence: CASSEYRGEVDGYTF.

In its sample, this clone was seen a few times. The V call is TRBV9, the J call TRBJ2-5, with D possibly TRBD1 on 5 matching bases. Germline V gene data show CDR1 as SGDLS and CDR2 as YYNGEE. The CDR3 runs 16 residues. Trimming removed 4 bases at V and 5 bases at J, with 21 bases between. CDR3 protein: CASSSGQDTLRETQYF. CDR3 DNA sequence: TGTGCCAGCAGCTCCGGACAAGACACCCTGCGGGAGACCCAGTACTTC.

A few counts support this clone. The chain joins TRBV30 to TRBJ1-4, with 8 bases lining up with TRBD1. In germline, CDR1 is GTSNPN, CDR2 SVGIG (reference sequence). The V gene end was trimmed by 6 bases and the J gene end by 7 bases; junction bases not matched to a gene: 10. This CDR3 region has 14 residues. The CDR3 nucleotides read TGTGCCTGCACCGGGACAGGATTAGCTGAAAAACTGTTTTTT. Encoded protein: CACTGTGLAEKLFF.

V gene TRBV7-9 combines with J gene TRBJ1-1; D possibly corresponds to TRBD1 (6 bases). The CDR3 is made up of 16 amino acids. Looked up from germline, CDR1 is SEHNR and CDR2 is FQNEAQ (reference sequence). The ends were cut back, 2 bases at V and 5 bases at J, with 18 bases in the middle. CDR3 nucleotide sequence: TGTGCCAGCAGCTTACGGGACAATCTTGGAGGTACTGAAGCTTTCTTT. It encodes CASSLRDNLGGTEAFF.

This clone was seen a handful of times. The sample carries other DNA sequences with the same CDR3. The V gene is TRBV29-1, the J gene TRBJ2-7; 8 positions agree with TRBD1. Trimming cost V 5 bases and J 0 bases; bases outside gene matches: 3. Per the germline V gene, CDR1 is SQVTM and CDR2 is ANQGSEA. This CDR3 contains 13 residues. In DNA, the CDR3 is TGCAGCGTTAGGGACAGGAGCTCCTACGAGCAGTACTTC. Residues: CSVRDRSSYEQYF.

The V call is TRBV30, the J call TRBJ2-5, with D perhaps TRBD1 (6 bases). V was shortened by 0 bases and J by 5 bases, with 13 bases between the two germline ends. The CDR3 spans 14 residues. Germline CDR1 reads GTSNPN; CDR2 reads SVGIG (reference sequence). The CDR3 sequence is CAWSVRGFRETQYF. CDR3 DNA sequence: TGTGCCTGGAGTGTAAGGGGGTTTAGGGAGACCCAGTACTTC.

This clone appeared a few times. This chain uses TRBV29-1 with TRBJ2-1; D not resolved. Germline loops: CDR1 SQVTM, CDR2 ANQGSEA. The CDR3 runs 13 residues. V was cut by 5 bases and J by 3 bases, with 11 bases left in between. The CDR3 spells CSVRSGSYNEQFF. For the CDR3, the DNA is TGCAGCGTTCGATCAGGCAGCTACAATGAGCAGTTCTTC.

The J gene is TRBJ2-7, the V gene TRBV5-4, with 8 nucleotides matching TRBD2. Germline CDR1 reads SGHNT; CDR2 reads YYREEE (reference sequence). Trimming at V came to 3 bases and at J to 4 bases, leaving 9 bases not matched to a gene. CDR3 length: 15 residues. The CDR3 is CASSSKREKDYEQYF. In DNA form, the CDR3 reads TGTGCCAGCAGCTCCAAGCGGGAGAAAGATTACGAGCAGTACTTC. Full variable domain (remainder filled in from reference TRBV5-4 and TRBJ2-7): ETGVTQSPTHLIKTRGQQVTLRCSSQSGHNTVSWYQQALGQGPQFIFQYYREEENGRGNFPPRFSGLQFPNYSSELNVNALELDDSALYLCASSSKREKDYEQYFGPGTRLTVT.

V gene TRBV7-2 combines with J gene TRBJ1-1; a possible D gene is TRBD1 (6 bases). V was cut by 3 bases and J by 3 bases, with 14 bases left in between. The CDR3 has 15 amino acids. Per germline, CDR1 SGHTA and CDR2 FQGNSA. DNA for the CDR3: TGTGCCAGCAGCTTTCAGGGGTTGAGGTACACTGAAGCTTTCTTT. Its translation is CASSFQGLRYTEAFF. Full variable domain (missing parts from reference TRBV7-2 and TRBJ1-1): GAGVSQSPSNKVTEKGKDVELRCDPISGHTALYWYRQSLGQGLEFLIYFQGNSAPDKSGLPSDRFSAERTGGSVSTLTIQRTQQEDSAVYLCASSFQGLRYTEAFFGQGTRLTVV.

V and J are TRBV29-1 and TRBJ1-1, with D possibly matching TRBD1 (5 bases). Germline V gene sequence: CDR1 SQVTM, CDR2 ANQGSEA. CDR3 size: 13 residues. Trimming removed 4 bases from V and 1 base from J, with 10 bases in between. DNA of the CDR3: TGCAGCGTTGTAGGGACTAAGAACACTGAAGCTTTCTTT. The encoded protein is CSVVGTKNTEAFF. The full variable domain, rest sourced from reference TRBV29-1 and TRBJ1-1, is SAVISQKPSRDICQRGTSLTIQCQVDSQVTMMFWYRQQPGQSLTLIATANQGSEATYESGFVIDKFPISRPNLTFSTLTVSNMSPEDSSIYLCSVVGTKNTEAFFGQGTRLTVV.

The V and J genes are TRBV6-5 and TRBJ2-3, with 7 bases that match TRBD2. J lost 3 bases, V lost 5 bases, and 8 bases had no gene match. The CDR3 runs to 15 residues. Germline V gene data show CDR1 as MNHEY and CDR2 as SVGAGI. CDR3 sequence reads: CASSPRGGRTDTQYF. CDR3 coding DNA: TGTGCCAGCAGTCCCCGGGGAGGGAGGACAGATACGCAGTATTTT.

There are a few counts of this clone. The V and J genes are TRBV29-1 and TRBJ2-1; 9 positions match TRBD2. Germline V gene data show CDR1 as SQVTM and CDR2 as ANQGSEA. The CDR3 length is 16 residues. V gave up 2 bases and J gave up 4 bases; unmatched junction bases: 9. CDR3 nucleotides: TGCAGCGTTGAACCTCGGACTAGCGACCGGTACAATGAGCAGTTCTTC. This translates into CSVEPRTSDRYNEQFF.

The V and J genes are TRBV30 and TRBJ2-1, with D unclear. The CDR3 has 13 residues. Trimming removed 0 bases from V and 2 bases from J, with 5 bases in between. Germline V gene lookup returns CDR1 GTSNPN and CDR2 SVGIG (reference sequence). The CDR3 loop is CAWSVVAYNEQFF. The CDR3 DNA follows: TGTGCCTGGAGTGTAGTAGCCTACAATGAGCAGTTCTTC.

This clone has just a few counts. The chain uses TRBV7-9 and TRBJ1-2, with D possibly matching TRBD1 (5 bases). This CDR3 has 13 amino acids. The germline V gene encodes CDR1 SEHNR and CDR2 FQNEAQ (reference sequence). V dropped 5 bases and J dropped 8 bases, with 15 bases sitting between them. For the CDR3, the DNA is TGTGCCAGCAGCCTTTCAGGGTCTTACGGCTACACCTTC. It is translated as CASSLSGSYGYTF.

In its sample, this clone was seen a few times. V is TRBV14 and J is TRBJ2-5; TRBD2 matches at 7 bases. The germline gives CDR1 SGHDN, CDR2 FVKESK. V shed 8 bases and J 4 bases; nucleotides not matched to a gene: 7. The length of the CDR3 is 13 residues. Here the CDR3 DNA reads TGTGCCAGCGGACTAGGACTACGAGAGACCCAGTACTTC. Its translation: CASGLGLRETQYF.

V gene TRBV18 combines with J gene TRBJ2-1; weak D call: TRBD2 (6 bases). The V end lost 6 bases, the J end lost 7 bases, and 19 bases lay between the germline ends. Per the germline V gene, CDR1 is KGHSH and CDR2 is LQKENI. The CDR3 has 15 residues. The CDR3 DNA follows: TGTGCCAGCTCCCGCCGGGACTCCGAGGGGAATGAGCAGTTCTTC. It codes for CASSRRDSEGNEQFF.

The chain has TRBV7-3 and TRBJ2-1, with TRBD2 matching 9 bases. Germline assignment: CDR1 SGHTA and CDR2 FQGTGA. The CDR3 runs 17 residues. Unmatched junction bases numbered 14, after V lost 5 bases and J lost 6 bases. CDR3: CASSPGGAGGPINEQFF. CDR3 coding DNA: TGTGCCAGCAGCCCAGGGGGAGCGGGAGGCCCAATCAATGAGCAGTTCTTC.

This clone was observed a few times. V gene TRBV7-6 combines with J gene TRBJ2-3; TRBD2 matches 8 bases. The V gene end was trimmed by 8 bases and the J gene end by 2 bases; junction bases not matched to a gene: 12. The length of the CDR3 is 16 residues. CDR1 and CDR2 (germline): SGHVS, FNYEAQ. This CDR3 reads CASSRFRGLATDTQYF. The CDR3 DNA reads as TGTGCCAGCTCCAGGTTTCGAGGACTAGCCACAGATACGCAGTATTTT.